These 16 T cell receptor beta chains were all obtained from the same sample, sequenced in a study of cytomegalovirus exposure and HLA in healthy donors. The PCR made use of 60 Vbeta and 13 Jbeta primers. TCRdb's copy holds only in-frame clones and misses some; the assay was immunoSEQ multiplex PCR. This sample has approximately 170,000 clones, with about 80% found just once. The sequencing sample was made of PBMCs. All receptors come from a man between 18 and 35 years old in good health and CMV-seropositive.

The chain couples TRBV19 to TRBJ2-5, with TRBD1 as a possible D gene (5 bases). CDR3 size: 13 residues. CDR1 is LNHDA, CDR2 SQIVND, per germline (reference sequence). Trimming took 8 bases from V and 4 from J, leaving 14 bases between them. The DNA of the CDR3 is TGTGCCAGTTCAGGGTGGGGAACAGAGACCCAGTACTTC. As protein: CASSGWGTETQYF.

This chain connects TRBV21-1 to TRBJ1-1; the table's D call, TRBD1, has no DNA check behind it. TRBV21-1 has pseudogene status. The CDR3 is 16 amino acids. CDR3 sequence: CASSKGVTGPVPEAFF. Written as DNA, the CDR3 is TGTGCCAGCAGCAAAGGGGTGACAGGCCCGGTCCCTGAAGCTTTCTTT.

In this sample, this clone turned up a few times. This sample also contains other DNA sequences that code for the same CDR3. The V gene is TRBV15, the J gene TRBJ2-7; 7 positions agree with TRBD2. J was trimmed by 4 bases and V by 5 bases; bases with no gene match: 5. The CDR3 spans 13 residues. The germline gives CDR1 LNHNV, CDR2 YYDKDF (reference sequence). CDR3 bases: TGTGCCACCAGCCCAGGGAGGGGTTACGAGCAGTACTTC. Amino acids: CATSPGRGYEQYF.

The chain joins TRBV7-6 to TRBJ1-1, with TRBD1 as a possible D gene (6 bases). CDR1 is SGHVS, CDR2 FNYEAQ, per germline. V gave up 5 bases and J gave up 0 bases, with 13 bases separating them. The CDR3 totals 15 residues. CDR3 amino acids: CASSRHRALNTEAFF. The CDR3 coding sequence is TGTGCCAGCAGCCGCCACAGGGCCCTGAACACTGAAGCTTTCTTT.

The chain has TRBV4-1 and TRBJ2-6, with TRBD1 identical over 9 bases. Germline lookup yields CDR1 MGHRA and CDR2 YSYEKL. J lost 0 bases, V lost 2 bases, and 5 bases had no gene match. The CDR3 spans 18 residues. The CDR3 DNA reads TGCGCCAGCAGCCAACCGGGACAGGGACGCTCTGGGGCCAACGTCCTGACTTTC. It yields the protein CASSQPGQGRSGANVLTF.

V usage is TRBV6-5 and J usage is TRBJ1-2, with unresolved D. Trimming shortened V by 3 bases and J by 2 bases, and 13 bases separated the two germline ends. This CDR3 contains 15 residues. Germline CDR1 reads MNHEY; CDR2 reads SVGAGI. The CDR3 region is CASSYGPNPNYGYTF. DNA of the CDR3: TGTGCCAGCAGTTATGGTCCTAACCCGAACTATGGCTACACCTTC.

The V and J genes are TRBV5-1 and TRBJ2-7, with 7 bases aligning to TRBD1. V lost 4 bases and J lost 0; bases outside the gene matches: 4. Germline assignment: CDR1 SGHRS and CDR2 YFSETQ. The CDR3 consists of 14 residues. DNA of the CDR3: TGCGCCAGCAGCCCCGGGACAGTCTCCTACGAGCAGTACTTC. It encodes CASSPGTVSYEQYF.

The table lists this clone with a count of one. This chain links TRBV6-5 with TRBJ1-2; 7 nucleotides align to TRBD1. The CDR3 runs to 15 residues. V dropped 2 bases and J dropped 3; count of bases not matched to a gene: 6. Germline assignment: CDR1 MNHEY and CDR2 SVGAGI. The CDR3 region is CASSYRRQGDYGYTF. Here the CDR3 DNA reads TGTGCCAGCAGTTACCGGAGACAGGGAGACTATGGCTACACCTTC.

J is TRBJ1-5 and V is TRBV2, with D hard to call. The CDR3 loop spans 13 amino acids. The germline V gene has CDR1 SNHLY and CDR2 FYNNEI. Trimming removed 11 bases from V and 4 bases from J, with 15 bases in between. This chain's CDR3 is CASVESPNQPQHF. CDR3 nucleotides: TGTGCCTCCGTCGAGAGCCCAAATCAGCCCCAGCATTTT.

This chain connects TRBV7-6 to TRBJ2-7; 8 bases agree with TRBD2. The V gene end was trimmed by 1 base and the J gene end by 2 bases; junction bases not matched to a gene: 1. CDR3 length equals 14 residues. Germline V gives CDR1 SGHVS, CDR2 FNYEAQ. CDR3 region: CASSLGGGPYEQYF. CDR3 nucleotides: TGTGCCAGCAGCTTAGGCGGGGGGCCCTACGAGCAGTACTTC.

The genes are TRBV4-2 and TRBJ2-4, with a possible D match to TRBD2 (5 bases). CDR3 size: 13 residues. Trimming left V 0 bases short and J 11 bases short, with 11 bases between. Per germline, CDR1 LGHNA and CDR2 YNFKEQ. The CDR3 DNA reads as TGTGCCAGCAGCCAAGATCTAGCAACGGTTCAGTACTTC. Encoded protein: CASSQDLATVQYF.

V and J are TRBV5-4 and TRBJ2-6, with 8 positions matching TRBD2. Germline V gives CDR1 SGHNT, CDR2 YYREEE (reference sequence). V shed 3 bases and J 0 bases; nucleotides not matched to a gene: 5. The CDR3 loop spans 17 amino acids. The CDR3 DNA follows: TGTGCCAGCAGCTCGGGGGGGGGAAACTCTGGGGCCAACGTCCTGACTTTC. This sequence encodes CASSSGGGNSGANVLTF.

The V gene is TRBV29-1, the J gene TRBJ2-7, with 9 bases lining up with TRBD2. With 6 bases clipped from V and 3 bases from J, the junction kept 6 bases outside the gene matches. From germline, CDR1 is SQVTM and CDR2 ANQGSEA. The CDR3 runs to 13 residues. CDR3 sequence reads: CSVLAGTFYEQYF. The CDR3, as DNA: TGCAGCGTCCTAGCGGGGACATTCTACGAGCAGTACTTC.

This chain connects TRBV5-5 to TRBJ1-1, with 7 bases matching TRBD1. Trimming at V came to 5 bases and at J to 3 bases, leaving 10 bases not matched to a gene. This CDR3 region has 15 residues. The germline V gene has CDR1 SGHKS and CDR2 YYEKEE (reference sequence). The CDR3 protein is CASRTRQGGDTEAFF. The CDR3 bases are TGTGCCAGCAGAACCCGACAGGGAGGTGACACTGAAGCTTTCTTT.

V usage is TRBV15 and J usage is TRBJ1-1, with D tentatively TRBD1 (5 bases). V was cut by 5 bases and J by 2 bases, with 9 bases left in between. CDR1 LNHNV and CDR2 YYDKDF come from the germline V gene (reference sequence). The CDR3 has 13 amino acids. The CDR3 loop is CATSYGQNTEAFF. The CDR3 DNA sequence: TGTGCCACCAGCTATGGACAAAACACTGAAGCTTTCTTT.

This rearrangement joins TRBV5-6 to TRBJ1-2, with 7 bases lining up with TRBD1. The CDR3 is made up of 12 amino acids. Trimming took 2 bases from V and 8 from J; bases not matched to a gene: 3. Per germline, CDR1 SGHDT and CDR2 YYEEEE. In DNA form, the CDR3 reads TGTGCCAGCAGCTTACAGGGGCCCGGCTACACCTTC. Its translation is CASSLQGPGYTF.